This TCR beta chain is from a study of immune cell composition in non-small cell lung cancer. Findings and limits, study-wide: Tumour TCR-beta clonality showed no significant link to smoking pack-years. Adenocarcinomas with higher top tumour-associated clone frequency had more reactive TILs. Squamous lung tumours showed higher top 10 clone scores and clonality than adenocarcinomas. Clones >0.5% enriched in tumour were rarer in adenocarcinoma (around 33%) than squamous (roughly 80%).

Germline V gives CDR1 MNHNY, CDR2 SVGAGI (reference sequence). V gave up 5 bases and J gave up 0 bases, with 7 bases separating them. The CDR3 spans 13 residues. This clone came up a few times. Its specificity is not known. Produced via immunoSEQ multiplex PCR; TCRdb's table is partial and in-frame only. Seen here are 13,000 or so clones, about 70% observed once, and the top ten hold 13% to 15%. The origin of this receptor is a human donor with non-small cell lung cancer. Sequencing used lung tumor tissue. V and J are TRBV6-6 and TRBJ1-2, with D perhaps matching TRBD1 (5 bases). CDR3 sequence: CASSPTANYGYTF. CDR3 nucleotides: TGTGCCAGCAGTCCGACAGCTAACTATGGCTACACCTTC.